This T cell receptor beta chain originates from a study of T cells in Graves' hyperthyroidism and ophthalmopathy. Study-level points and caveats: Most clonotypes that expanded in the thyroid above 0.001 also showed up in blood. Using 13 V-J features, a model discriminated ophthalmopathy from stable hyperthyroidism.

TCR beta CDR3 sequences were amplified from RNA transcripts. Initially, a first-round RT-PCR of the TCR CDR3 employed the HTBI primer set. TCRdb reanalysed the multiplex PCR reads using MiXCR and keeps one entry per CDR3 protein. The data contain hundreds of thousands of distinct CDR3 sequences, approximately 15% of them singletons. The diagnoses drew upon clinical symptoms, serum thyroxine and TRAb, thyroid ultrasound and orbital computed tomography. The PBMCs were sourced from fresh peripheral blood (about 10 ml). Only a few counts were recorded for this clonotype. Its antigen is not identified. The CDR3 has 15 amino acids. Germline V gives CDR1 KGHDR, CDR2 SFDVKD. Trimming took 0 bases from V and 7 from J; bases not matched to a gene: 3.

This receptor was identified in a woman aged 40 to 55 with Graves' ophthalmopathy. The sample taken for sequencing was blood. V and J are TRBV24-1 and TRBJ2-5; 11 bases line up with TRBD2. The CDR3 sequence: CATSDLTSGSRTQYF. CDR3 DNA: TGTGCCACCAGTGATTTGACTAGCGGGAGTCGGACCCAGTACTTC.